This TCR beta chain originates from a study of cytomegalovirus exposure and HLA in healthy donors. PCR involved 60 Vbeta and 13 Jbeta primers. Libraries were prepared by immunoSEQ multiplex PCR; TCRdb keeps only in-frame clonotypes and omits some of them. The profile covers over 150,000 clones, with around 72% appearing a single time and less than 1.5% taken by the ten largest. In germline, CDR1 is SEHNR, CDR2 FQNEAQ (reference sequence). V was shortened by 4 bases and J by 3 bases, with 13 bases between the two germline ends. The CDR3 contains 14 residues. Points from the study as a whole: In terms of immune exposure information, only CMV serostatus was available.

Points on this clone: Its specificity is not known.

The source material was PBMCs. This sequence joins TRBV7-9 and TRBJ2-7; D is possibly TRBD1 (6 bases). The receptor comes from a man aged 45-65 years in good health and CMV-seronegative. CDR3 coding DNA: TGTGCCAGCAGCTCCCCCCAGGGGAACTACGAGCAGTACTTC. Its protein product is CASSSPQGNYEQYF.